A single sample is the source of the 18 T cell receptor beta chains below, sequenced in a study of T cell repertoires in cytomegalovirus infection. In TCRdb, the reads were re-called with MiXCR into one record per CDR3 protein. The sample records fewer than 550,000 distinct CDR3 sequences, about 25% being singletons. Specimen: PBMCs. These receptors came from a human donor in good health (CMV status not recorded). Some clones in this sample may be carry-over from other donors' samples.

This clonotype appeared a few times. This sequence joins TRBV19 and TRBJ2-3; 13 bases agree with TRBD2. CDR1 is LNHDA, CDR2 SQIVND, per germline (reference sequence). The CDR3 is made up of 16 amino acids. The V segment lost 9 bases and the J segment 1 base; nucleotides outside the gene matches: 7. The CDR3 here is CARGLAGAGGTDTQYF. The CDR3 DNA reads TGTGCCAGAGGACTAGCGGGAGCCGGCGGCACAGATACGCAGTATTTT.

This clonotype occurred many times. The chain combines TRBV7-2 with TRBJ2-3, with 14 bases lining up with TRBD2. V lost 5 bases, J lost 6 bases, and 4 bases stayed unmatched. This CDR3 spans 15 amino acids. Germline lookup yields CDR1 SGHTA and CDR2 FQGNSA. In nucleotides, the CDR3 is TGTGCCAGCAGCCAGACTAGCGGGAGGGCCGATACGCAGTATTTT. This codes for CASSQTSGRADTQYF. The full variable domain, in which reference TRBV7-2 and TRBJ2-3 provide the parts outside the CDR3, is GAGVSQSPSNKVTEKGKDVELRCDPISGHTALYWYRQSLGQGLEFLIYFQGNSAPDKSGLPSDRFSAERTGGSVSTLTIQRTQQEDSAVYLCASSQTSGRADTQYFGPGTRLTVL.

The CDR3: CASSLDWGSQETQYF. The CDR3, as DNA: TGTGCCAGCAGCTTAGACTGGGGGTCCCAAGAGACCCAGTACTTC. The chain employs TRBV11-2 and TRBJ2-5; D is perhaps TRBD1 or TRBD2 (5 bases each). The CDR3 length is 15 residues. Germline V gene sequence: CDR1 SGHAT, CDR2 FQNNGV. Trimming pared 0 bases from V and 1 base from J, leaving 9 bases between. Variable domain in full (rest from reference TRBV11-2 and TRBJ2-5): EAGVAQSPRYKIIEKRQSVAFWCNPISGHATLYWYQQILGQGPKLLIQFQNNGVVDDSQLPKDRFSAERLKGVDSTLKIQPAKLEDSAVYLCASSLDWGSQETQYFGPGTRLLVL.

The table lists this clonotype with a few counts. This chain links TRBV7-9 with TRBJ1-4; D is uncertain. The CDR3 extends over 16 amino acids. Trimming stripped 5 bases from V and 0 bases from J, with 13 bases between. Germline V gives CDR1 SEHNR, CDR2 FQNEAQ (reference sequence). CDR3 residues: CASSPVLGATNEKLFF. Written as DNA, the CDR3 is TGTGCCAGCAGCCCCGTTTTAGGTGCAACTAATGAAAAACTGTTTTTT.

The chain carries TRBV19 and TRBJ2-7; 7 bases agree with TRBD1. This CDR3 is built from 16 residues. Germline V gene sequence: CDR1 LNHDA, CDR2 SQIVND (reference sequence). V gave up 2 bases and J gave up 0 bases; unmatched junction bases: 7. The CDR3 loop is CASSIYGTASSYEQYF. The CDR3 region has the DNA TGTGCCAGTAGTATATATGGGACAGCGAGCTCCTACGAGCAGTACTTC.

The V and J genes are TRBV4-1 and TRBJ2-7; the D is unclear. From germline, CDR1 is MGHRA and CDR2 YSYEKL. V was cut by 0 bases and J by 4 bases, with 13 bases left in between. CDR3 length: 15 residues. CDR3 nucleotide sequence: TGCGCCAGCAGCCAAGATGGACGGATGGTATACGAGCAGTACGTC. The encoded protein is CASSQDGRMVYEQYV.

This clonotype was seen repeatedly, ten times or more. The chain joins TRBV7-6 to TRBJ2-1; 12 bases align to TRBD2. CDR3 size: 16 residues. Germline CDR1 and CDR2: SGHVS and FNYEAQ. Trimming took 1 base from V and 6 from J; bases not matched to a gene: 4. DNA of the CDR3: TGTGCCAGCAGCTTAGGTCAACTAGCGGGAGGCAATGAGCAGTTCTTC. It translates to CASSLGQLAGGNEQFF.

Regarding this clonotype: A much larger clone sits a single nucleotide away, making a read error possible. Given the absence of the conserved phenylalanine or tryptophan at the CDR3 end, a read error is likely. The V and J genes are TRBV28 and TRBJ2-3; 11 bases are shared with TRBD2. This CDR3 spans 16 amino acids. The germline CDR1 and CDR2 sequences are MDHEN and SYDVKM. V was pared by 5 bases and J by 2 bases, with 6 bases of the junction left unmatched. The CDR3 loop is CASSLGTSGFTDTQYI. DNA for the CDR3: TGTGCCAGCAGTCTTGGGACTAGCGGCTTCACAGATACGCAGTATATT.

This chain uses TRBV11-2 with TRBJ2-7, with D maybe TRBD2 (6 bases). Germline V gene data show CDR1 as SGHAT and CDR2 as FQNNGV. The V end was cut by 5 bases, the J end by 0 bases, with 14 bases between. The CDR3 runs to 15 residues. CDR3: CASSLQRAPSYEQYF. The CDR3 DNA reads TGTGCCAGCAGCCTACAGCGGGCTCCCTCCTACGAGCAGTACTTC.

This clonotype came up many times. The chain employs TRBV7-2 and TRBJ1-3, with D uncertain. The CDR3 totals 14 residues. Germline V lookup: CDR1 SGHTA, CDR2 FQGNSA. The V and J ends lost 2 bases and 0 bases respectively, with 5 bases between them. DNA for the CDR3: TGTGCCAGCAGCTTACGGAGCTCTGGAAACACCATATATTTT. This gives the protein CASSLRSSGNTIYF. The entire variable domain, with the rest obtained from reference TRBV7-2 and TRBJ1-3, is as follows: GAGVSQSPSNKVTEKGKDVELRCDPISGHTALYWYRQSLGQGLEFLIYFQGNSAPDKSGLPSDRFSAERTGGSVSTLTIQRTQQEDSAVYLCASSLRSSGNTIYFGEGSWLTVV.

V gene TRBV4-3 combines with J gene TRBJ1-2; weak D call: TRBD1 (6 bases). Germline V gene data show CDR1 as LGHNA and CDR2 as YSLEER. This CDR3 has 19 amino acids. The germline V and J ends were trimmed by 3 bases and 4 bases, with 27 bases remaining between them. The DNA of the CDR3 is TGCGCCAGCAGCCACCAAGTCAGGGGACCTGAATCTAAAGGCTATGGCTACACCTTC. As protein: CASSHQVRGPESKGYGYTF.

The table lists this clonotype with a few counts. This chain connects TRBV7-6 to TRBJ2-4; 9 positions agree with TRBD2. CDR1 is SGHVS, CDR2 FNYEAQ, per germline. CDR3 length: 17 residues. The V and J ends lost 5 bases and 0 bases, in that order; junction bases with no gene match: 8. The CDR3 is CASSHPSGNIAKNIQYF. CDR3 DNA: TGTGCCAGCAGCCACCCTAGCGGGAACATAGCCAAAAACATTCAGTACTTC.

This clonotype was counted only a few times. The CDR3 is CASTPGAAYNEQFF. In DNA, the CDR3 is TGTGCCAGCACCCCTGGGGCGGCCTACAATGAGCAGTTCTTC. J is TRBJ2-1 and V is TRBV11-2, with TRBD1 as a possible D gene (5 bases). Germline V lookup: CDR1 SGHAT, CDR2 FQNNGV. The CDR3 has 14 amino acids. Between the trimmed V and J ends, which lost 7 bases and 2 bases, there was a span of 12 bases.

The chain is built from TRBV14 and TRBJ1-5; D gene uncertain. The CDR3 extends over 13 amino acids. V lost 1 base to trimming and J lost 8 bases, with 9 bases between them. Germline V gene lookup returns CDR1 SGHDN and CDR2 FVKESK. CDR3 residues: CASSQGIWEPQHF. CDR3 bases: TGTGCCAGCAGCCAAGGTATTTGGGAGCCCCAGCATTTT.

There are many counts of this clonotype. The genes are TRBV10-3 and TRBJ1-1, with D unresolved. CDR1 and CDR2 (germline): ENHRY, SYGVKD. V lost 2 bases, J lost 1 base, and 5 bases lay in between. The CDR3 contains 13 residues. DNA of the CDR3: TGTGCCATCAGTGAGACACCGAACACTGAAGCTTTCTTT. Encoded protein: CAISETPNTEAFF.

This clonotype was seen more than once but under ten times. In DNA, the CDR3 is TGTGCCAGCAGCTTAGCGGGTGCAGGGCCAGCTTTCTTT. Protein sequence: CASSLAGAGPAFF. This chain uses TRBV7-3 with TRBJ1-1, with a weak D call TRBD1 (5 bases). Looked up from germline, CDR1 is SGHTA and CDR2 is FQGTGA. Trimming pared 2 bases from V and 10 bases from J, leaving 14 bases between. CDR3 length: 13 amino acids.

This chain connects TRBV5-6 to TRBJ2-2, with D hard to call. Germline V gene data show CDR1 as SGHDT and CDR2 as YYEEEE. The CDR3 has 14 amino acids. Trimming pared 2 bases from V and 7 bases from J, leaving 12 bases between. CDR3 protein: CASSFVARNGELFF. The CDR3 DNA is TGTGCCAGCAGCTTCGTGGCGCGAAACGGGGAGCTGTTTTTT.

This clonotype was counted many times. V gene TRBV7-2 combines with J gene TRBJ1-1; 7 bases line up with TRBD1. V dropped 6 bases and J dropped 7; count of bases not matched to a gene: 8. CDR1 and CDR2 from the germline V gene are SGHTA and FQGNSA. This CDR3 region has 13 residues. The CDR3 DNA follows: TGTGCCAGCAGAGGGGGCAGAGAAGATGAAGCTTTCTTT. Translation: CASRGGREDEAFF.